Below, 32 T cell receptor beta chains from the same sample are listed, as sequenced in a study of control samples from healthy donors and cancer patients (dated by TCRdb to 2018 to 2020). Receptor libraries were prepared by the immunoSEQ multiplex PCR assay. TCRdb stores this immuneACCESS table with in-frame sequences only. Part of the clones is absent; in the studies checked, under half of the shortfall reflects unresolved V genes, and no reason is known for the rest. Within this sample are roughly 120,000 clones, with about 89% of them counted one time only. The ten largest clones capture roughly 43% of the sample. Sequencing input: blood. The receptor set was obtained from a man aged 50-59 years in good health.

The rearrangement uses TRBV6-5 and TRBJ2-5; D is perhaps TRBD1 (5 bases). The germline V gene has CDR1 MNHEY and CDR2 SVGAGI. The V gene lost 0 bases and the J gene lost 3 bases, with 8 bases spanning the gap. This CDR3 spans 14 amino acids. CDR3 coding DNA: TGTGCCAGCAGTTACTCGGGCAGGGAAGAGACCCAGTACTTC. Translated, it gives CASSYSGREETQYF.

In this sample, this clone turned up once. The chain is built from TRBV10-3 and TRBJ2-1, with 11 bases fitting TRBD1. Germline V gives CDR1 ENHRY, CDR2 SYGVKD. CDR3 length: 13 amino acids. V trimming: 8 bases; J trimming: 3 bases; junction bases outside the gene matches: 0. In DNA form, the CDR3 reads TGTGCCATCGGGACAGGGGGCTACAATGAGCAGTTCTTC. This encodes CAIGTGGYNEQFF.

This sequence joins TRBV4-2 and TRBJ1-1; 7 nucleotides agree with TRBD1. V shed 4 bases and J 4 bases; nucleotides not matched to a gene: 12. This CDR3 has 16 residues. From germline, CDR1 is LGHNA and CDR2 YNFKEQ. CDR3 in DNA: TGTGCCAGCAGCCTCAGCCACAGGGGAGCAGGCACTGAAGCTTTCTTT. Amino acids: CASSLSHRGAGTEAFF.

The chain employs TRBV19 and TRBJ1-5; 7 bases map to TRBD1. Germline CDR1 and CDR2: LNHDA and SQIVND (reference sequence). V trimming: 3 bases; J trimming: 5 bases; junction bases outside the gene matches: 7. This CDR3 region has 15 residues. CDR3: CASSIPGGVYQPQHF. The DNA of the CDR3 is TGTGCCAGTAGTATCCCAGGGGGGGTTTATCAGCCCCAGCATTTT. The full variable domain, with the rest looked up from reference TRBV19 and TRBJ1-5, is DGGITQSPKYLFRKEGQNVTLSCEQNLNHDAMYWYRQDPGQGLRLIYYSQIVNDFQKGDIAEGYSVSREKKESFPLTVTSAQKNPTAFYLCASSIPGGVYQPQHFGDGTRLSIL.

The chain combines TRBV5-6 with TRBJ1-2; no clear D. The germline CDR1 and CDR2 sequences are SGHDT and YYEEEE. The germline V and J ends were trimmed by 0 bases and 2 bases, with 5 bases remaining between them. This CDR3 is built from 13 residues. The CDR3 reads CASSLAGNYGYTF. CDR3 nucleotide sequence: TGTGCCAGCAGCTTGGCAGGAAACTATGGCTACACCTTC.

The rearrangement uses TRBV12-3 or TRBV12-4 and TRBJ1-2; a possible D gene is TRBD1 (5 bases). The ends were cut back, 5 bases at V and 6 bases at J, with 10 bases in the middle. There are 12 residues in the CDR3. In DNA, the CDR3 is TGTGCCAGCAGTCGGGGGGTAAATGGCTACACCTTC. Its translation is CASSRGVNGYTF.

Details on this clone: A single base separates this from a much larger clone, so it may be a read error. The gene calls are TRBV28 and TRBJ1-5; D not certain. The CDR3 sequence is 13 residues long. Germline V CDR1 and CDR2: MDHEN, SYDVKM. Deletions cut 2 bases from V and 2 bases from J, with 4 bases between. CDR3 residues: CASSLNGNQPQHF. In nucleotides, the CDR3 is TGTGCCAGCAGTTTAAATGGCAATCAGCCCCAGCATTTT. Filled out from reference TRBV28 and TRBJ1-5, the complete variable domain reads DVKVTQSSRYLVKRTGEKVFLECVQDMDHENMFWYRQDPGLGLRLIYFSYDVKMKEKGDIPEGYSVSREKKERFSLILESASTNQTSMYLCASSLNGNQPQHFGDGTRLSIL.

This chain uses TRBV19 with TRBJ1-2; TRBD1 aligns across 8 bases. Germline assignment: CDR1 LNHDA and CDR2 SQIVND (reference sequence). This CDR3 is 14 amino acids long. Germline trimming cut 6 bases from V and 1 base from J; bases unmatched to any gene: 4. This CDR3 reads CASSWTGSNYGYTF. The CDR3 nucleotides are TGTGCCAGTAGCTGGACAGGGAGTAACTATGGCTACACCTTC.

This clone appeared a few times. The V gene is TRBV9, the J gene TRBJ2-5; TRBD1 matches 8 bases. V lost 1 base to trimming and J lost 5 bases; unmatched junction nucleotides: 4. The CDR3 has 14 amino acids. Germline loops: CDR1 SGDLS, CDR2 YYNGEE. CDR3 sequence (DNA): TGTGCCAGCAGCGTACAGGGGGCCGGTGAGACCCAGTACTTC. Its translation: CASSVQGAGETQYF. Drawing the rest from reference TRBV9 and TRBJ2-5, the complete variable domain is DSGVTQTPKHLITATGQRVTLRCSPRSGDLSVYWYQQSLDQGLQFLIQYYNGEERAKGNILERFSAQQFPDLHSELNLSSLELGDSALYFCASSVQGAGETQYFGPGTRLLVL.

As for this clone: Other DNA sequences within the sample encode an identical CDR3. The chain recombines TRBV5-1 with TRBJ1-1, with D unresolved. The germline V and J ends were trimmed by 4 bases and 2 bases, with 9 bases remaining between them. The CDR3 loop spans 13 amino acids. Looked up from germline, CDR1 is SGHRS and CDR2 is YFSETQ. CDR3 sequence reads: CASSPTGNTEAFF. The CDR3 DNA follows: TGCGCCAGCAGCCCGACGGGTAACACTGAAGCTTTCTTT. Full variable domain (remainder filled in from reference TRBV5-1 and TRBJ1-1): KAGVTQTPRYLIKTRGQQVTLSCSPISGHRSVSWYQQTPGQGLQFLFEYFSETQRNKGNFPGRFSGRQFSNSRSEMNVSTLELGDSALYLCASSPTGNTEAFFGQGTRLTVV.

This clone was seen only once. This chain uses TRBV5-6 with TRBJ1-1; no clear D gene. The germline CDR1 and CDR2 sequences are SGHDT and YYEEEE. V lost 1 base and J lost 9, with 7 bases in between. CDR3 size: 11 residues. CDR3 residues: CASSLRQQAFF. CDR3 nucleotide sequence: TGTGCCAGCAGCTTGAGACAACAAGCTTTCTTT.

This chain links TRBV4-1 with TRBJ2-2; tentative D call: TRBD2 (5 bases). V was pared by 8 bases and J by 0 bases, with 13 bases between. Germline assignment: CDR1 MGHRA and CDR2 YSYEKL. The CDR3 sequence is 15 residues long. The CDR3, as DNA: TGCGCCAGCCAACGGGGATTACCGAACACCGGGGAGCTGTTTTTT. Protein sequence: CASQRGLPNTGELFF.

The rearrangement links TRBV5-4 to TRBJ2-3, with 9 bases lining up with TRBD1. Per germline, CDR1 SGHNT and CDR2 YYREEE (reference sequence). V gave up 2 bases and J gave up 4 bases; unmatched junction bases: 5. CDR3 length: 15 residues. CDR3 sequence reads: CASSLQQGASDTQYF. The CDR3 nucleotides are TGTGCCAGCAGCTTACAACAGGGGGCGTCAGATACGCAGTATTTT.

The sample holds a few counts of this clone. The chain links TRBV10-3 to TRBJ2-7, with 8 nucleotides matching TRBD1. Germline V gene sequence: CDR1 ENHRY, CDR2 SYGVKD. The ends lost 10 bases at V and 0 bases at J; junction bases unmatched: 5. The CDR3 is 13 amino acids. This chain's CDR3 is CATSGQGSYEQYF. CDR3 sequence (DNA): TGTGCCACCTCTGGACAGGGCTCCTACGAGCAGTACTTC.

The chain carries TRBV5-1 and TRBJ2-3; D possibly uses TRBD1 or TRBD2 (6 bases each). The CDR3 has 15 residues. V was shortened by 4 bases and J by 2 bases, with 14 bases between the two germline ends. Germline V gene data show CDR1 as SGHRS and CDR2 as YFSETQ. CDR3 sequence: CASSLSGANTDTQYF. CDR3 bases: TGCGCCAGCAGCCTCTCGGGGGCCAACACAGATACGCAGTATTTT. The variable domain in full, with the rest retrieved from reference TRBV5-1 and TRBJ2-3, is KAGVTQTPRYLIKTRGQQVTLSCSPISGHRSVSWYQQTPGQGLQFLFEYFSETQRNKGNFPGRFSGRQFSNSRSEMNVSTLELGDSALYLCASSLSGANTDTQYFGPGTRLTVL.

V gene TRBV2 combines with J gene TRBJ1-1; D call uncertain. Trimming cost V 0 bases and J 3 bases, with 11 bases left between them. The V gene's germline CDR1 is SNHLY and CDR2 FYNNEI. This CDR3 has 15 amino acids. DNA of the CDR3: TGTGCCAGCAGTGAAGCGAGAGTTCCCGACACTGAAGCTTTCTTT. Its protein is CASSEARVPDTEAFF.

The V and J genes are TRBV9 and TRBJ2-3, with unresolved D. The length of the CDR3 is 12 residues. Deletions cut 4 bases from V and 1 base from J, with 4 bases between. Germline V gene data show CDR1 as SGDLS and CDR2 as YYNGEE. The DNA for the CDR3 is TGTGCCAGCAGCTCCCGCACAGATACGCAGTATTTT. Amino acids: CASSSRTDTQYF.

The CDR3 DNA follows: TGTGCCAGCAGCCCGACAGGACGCAACACTGAAGCTTTCTTT. Translating it yields CASSPTGRNTEAFF. The chain joins TRBV6-2 or TRBV6-3 to TRBJ1-1; D possibly corresponds to TRBD1 (6 bases). There are 14 residues in the CDR3. V was pared by 6 bases and J by 2 bases, with 13 bases between. The germline CDR1 and CDR2 sequences are MNHEY and SVGEGT.

This chain joins TRBV30 and TRBJ1-1; D is possibly TRBD1 (6 bases). This CDR3 has 14 residues. The V and J ends lost 3 bases and 1 base respectively, with 12 bases between them. Germline CDR1 GTSNPN, CDR2 SVGIG (reference sequence). The CDR3 bases are TGTGCCTGGAGAACACAGGGAGCGAACACTGAAGCTTTCTTT. It is translated as CAWRTQGANTEAFF.

The chain recombines TRBV3-1 (or the pseudogene TRBV3-2) with TRBJ1-3; D might be TRBD1 (5 bases). V was shortened by 1 base and J by 4 bases, with 11 bases between the two germline ends. The germline V gene has CDR1 LGHDT and CDR2 YNNKEL (reference sequence). This CDR3 spans 15 amino acids. In DNA, the CDR3 is TGTGCCAGCAGCCAAGGACAGTTGGGGGGAAACACCATATATTTT. Amino acid sequence: CASSQGQLGGNTIYF.

The chain links TRBV5-1 to TRBJ2-5; D perhaps matches TRBD1 (6 bases). This CDR3 comprises 15 residues. Germline values: CDR1 SGHRS, CDR2 YFSETQ. Trimming pared 2 bases from V and 2 bases from J, leaving 13 bases between. CDR3 coding DNA: TGCGCCAGCAGCTTAGGACAGCTTTTTCAAGAGACCCAGTACTTC. Translated, it gives CASSLGQLFQETQYF.

The chain links TRBV7-2 to TRBJ2-7; TRBD2 aligns across 10 bases. The CDR3 loop spans 13 amino acids. The germline CDR1 and CDR2 sequences are SGHTA and FQGNSA. Unmatched junction bases numbered 3, after V lost 6 bases and J lost 4 bases. CDR3: CASSSSGGYEQYF. DNA for the CDR3: TGTGCCAGCAGTTCTAGCGGGGGTTACGAGCAGTACTTC.

The chain couples TRBV6-5 to TRBJ1-1; D remains ambiguous. CDR1 and CDR2 from the germline V gene are MNHEY and SVGAGI. V lost 5 bases and J 3 bases, leaving 10 bases between the germline ends. The CDR3 consists of 13 residues. The CDR3 DNA sequence: TGTGCCAGCAGTCTTTACCCCTACACTGAAGCTTTCTTT. Translation: CASSLYPYTEAFF.

The chain is built from TRBV19 and TRBJ2-2, with D perhaps matching TRBD2 (5 bases). Per the germline V gene, CDR1 is LNHDA and CDR2 is SQIVND (reference sequence). The CDR3 totals 17 residues. V lost 0 bases and J 4 bases, leaving 15 bases between the germline ends. CDR3 amino acids: CASSIDRRGLGTGELFF. The CDR3 bases are TGTGCCAGTAGTATAGATCGCCGGGGTTTAGGCACCGGGGAGCTGTTTTTT.

The rearrangement uses TRBV9 and TRBJ2-2; D remains unclear. The length of the CDR3 is 14 residues. V lost 1 base to trimming and J lost 0 bases, with 4 bases between them. Germline CDR1 SGDLS, CDR2 YYNGEE. The chain's CDR3 is CASSVIPNTGELFF. CDR3 in DNA: TGTGCCAGCAGCGTAATACCGAACACCGGGGAGCTGTTTTTT.

This clone has only one observation. The chain has TRBV5-1 and TRBJ2-5; D gene ambiguous. Trimming cost V 4 bases and J 0 bases, with 13 bases left between them. Germline CDR1 reads SGHRS; CDR2 reads YFSETQ. The CDR3 consists of 15 residues. CDR3 region: CASSLSTAYQETQYF. The CDR3 DNA is TGCGCCAGCAGCCTGTCGACCGCGTACCAAGAGACCCAGTACTTC.

J is TRBJ2-1 and V is TRBV11-2; 9 bases match TRBD1. Trimming at V came to 1 base and at J to 7 bases, leaving 5 bases not matched to a gene. The CDR3 runs to 15 residues. Per germline, CDR1 SGHAT and CDR2 FQNNGV. In DNA form, the CDR3 reads TGTGCCAGCAGCTTAGCGACAGGGGGAGTAAATGAGCAGTTCTTC. It is translated as CASSLATGGVNEQFF.

CDR3 protein: CASGGDDGYTF. The CDR3 region has the DNA TGTGCCAGCGGAGGGGACGATGGCTACACCTTC. The chain uses TRBV12-3 or TRBV12-4 and TRBJ1-2; tentatively, D is TRBD1 (5 bases). There are 11 residues in the CDR3. Trimming took 8 bases from V and 6 from J, leaving 10 bases between them.

This clone occurred a few times. The genes are TRBV6-5 and TRBJ2-7, with TRBD2 matching 9 bases. Germline lookup yields CDR1 MNHEY and CDR2 SVGAGI. J was trimmed by 0 bases and V by 5 bases; bases with no gene match: 5. The CDR3 is made up of 15 amino acids. CDR3 sequence (DNA): TGTGCCAGCAGTAGCCTTAGCGGGAGCTCCTACGAGCAGTACTTC. This sequence encodes CASSSLSGSSYEQYF.

V and J are TRBV30 and TRBJ1-4, with D unresolved. V was pared by 2 bases and J by 10 bases, with 5 bases between. CDR1 and CDR2 (germline): GTSNPN, SVGIG (reference sequence). The length of the CDR3 is 10 residues. As DNA, the CDR3 is TGTGCCTGGAGTAAGGGAAAACTGTTTTTT. Protein sequence: CAWSKGKLFF.

This chain links TRBV1 with TRBJ1-5; the table gives TRBD1 as D, unverified against the DNA. TRBV1 is a pseudogene segment. This CDR3 has 13 residues. The CDR3 is CTSSQEGYQPQHF. DNA of the CDR3: TGCACCAGCAGCCAAGAGGGCTATCAGCCCCAGCATTTT.

In DNA, the CDR3 is TGTGCCAGCTTCCCTGGCGTAAAGGGCACTGAAGCTTTCTTT. Translating gives CASFPGVKGTEAFF. V is TRBV7-8 and J is TRBJ1-1, with D hard to call. Germline CDR1 reads SGHVS; CDR2 reads FQNEAQ. Trimming cost V 8 bases and J 4 bases, with 17 bases left between them. The CDR3 loop spans 14 amino acids.